This T cell receptor beta chain stems from a study of spatial heterogeneity in lung cancer. Across the study: The average appearance count of each unique TCR and UMI combination in raw reads was more than ten. Study outcomes and limitations: Mutation tallies in tumors tracked expanded intratumoral alpha and beta TCR counts.

Using its own MiXCR run on the 5' RACE reads, TCRdb lists one record per CDR3 protein. The sample consists of some 7,000 distinct CDR3 sequences, around an eighth of them appearing once. In this sample, this clonotype turned up many times. Its target is not known. Time point noted: sample taken at primary tumor resection. The donors, 60 to 80 patients with untreated early-stage non-small cell lung cancer, provided the samples. Unsorted whole RNA samples from tumor, nontumor lung or frozen PBMC were sequenced. The CDR3 consists of 15 residues. The germline V gene encodes CDR1 KGHSH and CDR2 LQKENI. V lost 2 bases and J lost 3, with 14 bases in between.

Sample: lung tumor tissue, taken at surgery. This receptor was obtained from a male donor with early-stage non-small cell lung cancer. The rearrangement uses TRBV18 and TRBJ2-7, with D possibly matching TRBD2 (6 bases). CDR3 loop: CASSPSSGDYYEQYF. The DNA of the CDR3 is TGTGCCAGCTCACCATCGTCGGGGGATTACTACGAGCAGTACTTC.